The 17 T cell receptor beta chains given below trace back to one sample, sequenced in a study of blood T cell repertoires in COVID-19. Libraries were prepared by immunoSEQ multiplex PCR; TCRdb keeps only in-frame clonotypes and omits some of them. This table holds hundreds of thousands of clones, roughly 86% found once. The sample taken for sequencing was peripheral blood. The source is a human donor in a cohort sampled during active COVID-19.

V usage is TRBV7-2 and J usage is TRBJ2-3; 12 bases match TRBD2. With V trimmed by 1 base and J by 1 base, 0 bases remained unmatched. The CDR3 is made up of 16 amino acids. Germline CDR1 and CDR2: SGHTA and FQGNSA. The CDR3 region is CASSLGTSGGTDTQYF. The CDR3 DNA is TGTGCCAGCAGCTTAGGGACTAGCGGGGGCACAGATACGCAGTATTTT. The whole variable domain, filled in from reference TRBV7-2 and TRBJ2-3, reads GAGVSQSPSNKVTEKGKDVELRCDPISGHTALYWYRQSLGQGLEFLIYFQGNSAPDKSGLPSDRFSAERTGGSVSTLTIQRTQQEDSAVYLCASSLGTSGGTDTQYFGPGTRLTVL.

The chain joins TRBV7-9 to TRBJ2-7; 10 nucleotides line up with TRBD2. V gave up 0 bases and J gave up 7 bases; unmatched junction bases: 6. The germline gives CDR1 SEHNR, CDR2 FQNEAQ (reference sequence). The CDR3 length is 15 residues. CDR3 coding DNA: TGTGCCAGCAGCTTAGCGCCTAGCGGGGGTGAGGAGCAGTACTTC. Amino acids: CASSLAPSGGEEQYF. Variable domain in full (rest from reference TRBV7-9 and TRBJ2-7): DTGVSQNPRHKITKRGQNVTFRCDPISEHNRLYWYRQTLGQGPEFLTYFQNEAQLEKSRLLSDRFSAERPKGSFSTLEIQRTEQGDSAMYLCASSLAPSGGEEQYFGPGTRLTVT.

The chain carries TRBV27 and TRBJ2-7, with TRBD2 matching 12 bases. The CDR3 sequence is 15 residues long. J was trimmed by 2 bases and V by 7 bases; bases with no gene match: 6. CDR1 MNHEY and CDR2 SMNVEV come from the germline V gene (reference sequence). The CDR3 sequence is CASKTSGGIPYEQYF. The CDR3 nucleotides read TGTGCCAGCAAGACTAGCGGGGGAATTCCCTACGAGCAGTACTTC.

This clone was picked up a small number of times. V usage is TRBV2 and J usage is TRBJ1-5; no definite D call. Trimming cost V 3 bases and J 7 bases, with 10 bases left between them. The CDR3 covers 13 residues. Looked up from germline, CDR1 is SNHLY and CDR2 is FYNNEI. In nucleotides, the CDR3 is TGTGCCAGCAGTGAGGCAGGCTCGCAGCCCCAGCATTTT. Translating it yields CASSEAGSQPQHF.

The chain uses TRBV6-5 and TRBJ1-2, with D perhaps TRBD1 (5 bases). V lost 2 bases and J lost 3, with 10 bases in between. The germline CDR1 and CDR2 sequences are MNHEY and SVGAGI. The CDR3 has 14 amino acids. This CDR3 is CASSYAGSDYGYTF. The CDR3 DNA sequence: TGTGCCAGCAGTTACGCAGGGTCGGACTATGGCTACACCTTC.

The CDR3 DNA follows: TGTGCCAGCAGCACCCAACAGGGGCCGTTTAGCACAGATACGCAGTATTTT. Protein: CASSTQQGPFSTDTQYF. The rearrangement uses TRBV5-4 and TRBJ2-3; TRBD1 matches at 7 bases. This CDR3 is built from 17 residues. With V trimmed by 4 bases and J by 0 bases, 11 bases remained unmatched. CDR1 SGHNT and CDR2 YYREEE come from the germline V gene (reference sequence). The full variable domain, completed using reference TRBV5-4 and TRBJ2-3, is ETGVTQSPTHLIKTRGQQVTLRCSSQSGHNTVSWYQQALGQGPQFIFQYYREEENGRGNFPPRFSGLQFPNYSSELNVNALELDDSALYLCASSTQQGPFSTDTQYFGPGTRLTVL.

The V call is TRBV6-2 or TRBV6-3, the J call TRBJ2-7, with a weak D call TRBD2 (6 bases). This CDR3 region has 15 residues. Trimming pared 0 bases from V and 2 bases from J, leaving 11 bases between. Looked up from germline, CDR1 is MNHEY and CDR2 is SVGEGT. CDR3 DNA: TGTGCCAGCAGTTACTCTACTAGCCTCGCCTACGAGCAGTACTTC. It translates to CASSYSTSLAYEQYF.

The rearrangement links TRBV3-1 (or the pseudogene TRBV3-2) to TRBJ2-3; a weak D match, TRBD1 (5 bases). This CDR3 contains 14 residues. Germline CDR1 and CDR2: LGHDT and YNNKEL (reference sequence). Trimming took 4 bases from V and 3 from J, leaving 11 bases between them. The CDR3 region is CASSRSRVTDTQYF. CDR3 bases: TGTGCCAGCAGCCGTAGCAGGGTGACAGATACGCAGTATTTT.

This sequence joins TRBV11-2 and TRBJ2-2; 8 nucleotides agree with TRBD1. V was clipped by 5 bases and J by 4 bases; unmatched bases: 9. The V gene's germline CDR1 is SGHAT and CDR2 FQNNGV. There are 16 residues in the CDR3. CDR3 residues: CASSPAGGSGTGELFF. CDR3 nucleotide sequence: TGTGCCAGCAGCCCAGCAGGGGGCTCGGGCACCGGGGAGCTGTTTTTT.

The rearrangement joins TRBV19 to TRBJ2-6; 8 bases fit TRBD1. The length of the CDR3 is 18 residues. Trimming removed 3 bases from V and 4 bases from J; junction bases left unmatched: 11. The germline gives CDR1 LNHDA, CDR2 SQIVND (reference sequence). The DNA for the CDR3 is TGTGCCAGTAGTATGCAAGGACAGGGAGTCGTGGGGGCCAACGTCCTGACTTTC. It encodes CASSMQGQGVVGANVLTF. The variable domain in full, completed from reference TRBV19 and TRBJ2-6, reads DGGITQSPKYLFRKEGQNVTLSCEQNLNHDAMYWYRQDPGQGLRLIYYSQIVNDFQKGDIAEGYSVSREKKESFPLTVTSAQKNPTAFYLCASSMQGQGVVGANVLTFGAGSRLTVL.

This clone appeared a few times. Here the CDR3 reads CASSLKGAEQYF. As DNA, the CDR3 is TGTGCCAGCAGCTTGAAGGGAGCCGAGCAGTACTTC. The chain is built from TRBV5-5 and TRBJ2-7, with D possibly matching TRBD2 (5 bases). V was pared by 1 base and J by 6 bases, with 8 bases between. Germline CDR1 SGHKS, CDR2 YYEKEE (reference sequence). The CDR3 consists of 12 residues.

This rearrangement joins TRBV5-1 to TRBJ1-2, with D maybe TRBD1 (6 bases). Trimming took 5 bases from V and 4 from J, leaving 12 bases between them. The V gene's germline CDR1 is SGHRS and CDR2 YFSETQ. This CDR3 contains 13 residues. Here the CDR3 reads CASSSPDSYGYTF. In DNA form, the CDR3 reads TGCGCCAGCAGTTCCCCGGACAGCTATGGCTACACCTTC.

In its sample, this clone was seen a few times. V and J are TRBV7-9 and TRBJ2-7; no reliable D call. Germline assignment: CDR1 SEHNR and CDR2 FQNEAQ (reference sequence). The CDR3 runs to 12 residues. V lost 5 bases to trimming and J lost 5 bases, with 10 bases between them. DNA of the CDR3: TGTGCCAGCAGCCACCGACGGGACGAGCAGTACTTC. It encodes CASSHRRDEQYF.

V usage is TRBV6-5 and J usage is TRBJ2-5, with 8 nucleotides matching TRBD2. Germline values: CDR1 MNHEY, CDR2 SVGAGI. CDR3 length: 15 amino acids. Trimming removed 7 bases from V and 4 bases from J; junction bases left unmatched: 11. Written as DNA, the CDR3 is TGTGCCAGCATTTTTGGGACTAGGGTCCGAGAGACCCAGTACTTC. Encoded protein: CASIFGTRVRETQYF.

The chain is built from TRBV30 and TRBJ2-7; 7 bases line up with TRBD2. The V segment lost 3 bases and the J segment 2 bases; nucleotides outside the gene matches: 4. The V gene's germline CDR1 is GTSNPN and CDR2 SVGIG (reference sequence). The CDR3 contains 13 residues. The CDR3 loop is CAWRKGLAYEQYF. The DNA for the CDR3 is TGTGCCTGGAGGAAAGGACTAGCCTACGAGCAGTACTTC. The whole variable domain, filled in from reference TRBV30 and TRBJ2-7, reads SQTIHQWPATLVQPVGSPLSLECTVEGTSNPNLYWYRQAAGRGLQLLFYSVGIGQISSEVPQNLSASRPQDRQFILSSKKLLLSDSGFYLCAWRKGLAYEQYFGPGTRLTVT.

The chain employs TRBV27 and TRBJ2-2, with TRBD1 matching over 7 bases. Germline V gene sequence: CDR1 MNHEY, CDR2 SMNVEV (reference sequence). V lost 2 bases to trimming and J lost 6 bases; unmatched junction nucleotides: 15. CDR3 length equals 18 residues. CDR3 sequence: CASSLAAGGQVRPGELFF. Here the CDR3 DNA reads TGTGCCAGCAGTTTAGCTGCAGGGGGTCAGGTCAGGCCCGGGGAGCTGTTTTTT.

V usage is TRBV3-1 (or the pseudogene TRBV3-2) and J usage is TRBJ1-5; 8 bases fit TRBD1. V lost 3 bases, J lost 5 bases, and 12 bases stayed unmatched. Germline-derived CDR1 and CDR2 are LGHDT and YNNKEL (reference sequence). The CDR3 extends over 17 amino acids. The CDR3 region has the DNA TGTGCCAGCAGCCAGACCAAGGACAGGGCAGGACATCAGCCCCAGCATTTT. Amino acid sequence: CASSQTKDRAGHQPQHF.